The 20 T cell receptor beta chains below all came from one sample that was sequenced in a study of identical twins. TCRdb re-called the 5' RACE reads through MiXCR, storing one row per CDR3 protein. The table lists roughly 260,000 distinct CDR3 sequences, 11% to 15% of them singletons. Sequenced: memory (CD45RO+) T cells sorted from blood. The receptor set was obtained from a woman between 18 and 30 years old in good health.

This clonotype was observed a handful of times. This chain uses TRBV11-2 with TRBJ2-1; 13 positions agree with TRBD2. The CDR3 is 19 residues long. Germline lookup yields CDR1 SGHAT and CDR2 FQNNGV. Losses at the gene ends were 2 bases for V and 5 bases for J; bases not matched to a gene: 12. The CDR3 loop is CASSLRHGTSGNVNNEQFF. As DNA, the CDR3 is TGTGCCAGCAGCTTACGACACGGGACTAGCGGGAACGTGAACAATGAGCAGTTCTTC.

The V gene is TRBV6-5, the J gene TRBJ2-1; perhaps TRBD2 as D (5 bases). Trimming pared 4 bases from V and 0 bases from J, leaving 16 bases between. CDR1 is MNHEY and CDR2 is SVGAGI in the germline V gene. The CDR3 has 17 residues. The CDR3 loop reads CASSSVLTTSSYNEQFF. The CDR3 DNA follows: TGTGCCAGCAGTTCTGTATTAACCACTAGCTCCTACAATGAGCAGTTCTTC.

This chain links TRBV3-1 with TRBJ1-1; TRBD1 might be the D (6 bases). Germline V gene lookup returns CDR1 LGHDT and CDR2 YNNKEL (reference sequence). V lost 3 bases and J 6 bases, leaving 17 bases between the germline ends. The CDR3 has 15 residues. The CDR3: CASSHQRKQGSEAFF. The DNA of the CDR3 is TGTGCCAGCAGCCACCAAAGGAAGCAGGGGTCTGAAGCTTTCTTT.

On this clonotype itself: Relative to the germline gene, one junction end is altered; a read error may explain this. The genes are TRBV7-2 and TRBJ1-3; D gene ambiguous. The CDR3 spans 14 residues. Germline assignment: CDR1 SGHTA and CDR2 FQGNSA. CDR3 bases: TGTGCCAGCAGCTTGGGGTCCTCTGAAAACACCATATATTTT. As protein: CASSLGSSENTIYF.

This clonotype was detected ten times or more. This sequence joins TRBV11-2 and TRBJ2-5; tentatively, D is TRBD1 (6 bases). Trimming removed 1 base from V and 5 bases from J, with 14 bases in between. This CDR3 spans 15 amino acids. Per germline, CDR1 SGHAT and CDR2 FQNNGV. CDR3 sequence: CASSLGTGTHETQYF. CDR3 in DNA: TGTGCCAGCAGCTTAGGCACAGGGACGCACGAGACCCAGTACTTC. Full variable domain (missing parts from reference TRBV11-2 and TRBJ2-5): EAGVAQSPRYKIIEKRQSVAFWCNPISGHATLYWYQQILGQGPKLLIQFQNNGVVDDSQLPKDRFSAERLKGVDSTLKIQPAKLEDSAVYLCASSLGTGTHETQYFGPGTRLLVL.

The J gene is TRBJ1-1, the V gene TRBV3-1; unclear D gene. CDR3 length equals 12 residues. The V and J ends lost 5 bases and 5 bases respectively, with 9 bases between them. Germline CDR1 is LGHDT and CDR2 is YNNKEL (reference sequence). The CDR3, as DNA: TGTGCCAGCAGCTTCCGTCGGACTGAAGCTTTCTTT. Its protein is CASSFRRTEAFF.

The V and J genes are TRBV19 and TRBJ1-5, with D perhaps matching TRBD1 (5 bases). The CDR3 contains 15 residues. Germline CDR1 is LNHDA and CDR2 is SQIVND (reference sequence). Trimming stripped 6 bases from V and 2 bases from J, with 14 bases between. CDR3 nucleotide sequence: TGTGCCAGTAGCCCCCTGGGAGGGGGCAATCAGCCCCAGCATTTT. Residues: CASSPLGGGNQPQHF.

This clonotype was observed a handful of times. This sequence joins TRBV3-1 and TRBJ2-3; D unresolved. With 1 base removed from V and 4 bases from J, the gap between germline ends came to 9 bases. From germline, CDR1 is LGHDT and CDR2 YNNKEL (reference sequence). The CDR3 is made up of 14 amino acids. CDR3 sequence: CASSQGLRADTQYF. The CDR3, as DNA: TGTGCCAGCAGCCAAGGTCTAAGGGCAGATACGCAGTATTTT.

This clonotype came up a few times. The chain recombines TRBV12-3 or TRBV12-4 with TRBJ2-7; TRBD1 might be the D (6 bases). V lost 6 bases to trimming and J lost 0 bases, with 15 bases between them. The CDR3 runs 15 residues. CDR3 sequence reads: CASSTTGKSSYEQYF. In DNA, the CDR3 is TGTGCCAGCAGCACAACAGGGAAAAGCTCCTACGAGCAGTACTTC.

The chain combines TRBV6-1 with TRBJ2-5, with 14 positions matching TRBD2. Germline V gene lookup returns CDR1 MNHNS and CDR2 SASEGT. The CDR3 has 16 residues. V shed 4 bases, J shed 5 bases, and the junction held 6 bases outside the gene matches. Here the CDR3 DNA reads TGTGCCAGCAGTGCGGGACTAGCGGGAGCCTGGGAGACCCAGTACTTC. Translated, it gives CASSAGLAGAWETQYF.

This clonotype has just a few counts. V usage is TRBV9 and J usage is TRBJ2-5; D unclear. Germline V gene lookup returns CDR1 SGDLS and CDR2 YYNGEE. V was trimmed by 2 bases and J by 3 bases, leaving 14 bases between them. The CDR3 has 15 amino acids. CDR3 loop: CASSVGVGAKETQYF. CDR3 DNA sequence: TGTGCCAGCAGCGTTGGGGTGGGTGCAAAAGAGACCCAGTACTTC.

This clonotype was seen a handful of times. The chain employs TRBV9 and TRBJ2-3, with D tentatively TRBD2 (6 bases). The length of the CDR3 is 15 residues. The V end was cut by 3 bases, the J end by 6 bases, with 17 bases between. CDR1 SGDLS and CDR2 YYNGEE come from the germline V gene. CDR3 sequence: CASSEGGEGPDTQYF. The DNA of the CDR3 is TGTGCCAGCAGCGAGGGAGGAGAGGGACCGGATACGCAGTATTTT.

V usage is TRBV30 and J usage is TRBJ2-7; the match to TRBD2 covers 8 bases. CDR3 length: 16 residues. Germline CDR1 and CDR2: GTSNPN and SVGIG (reference sequence). Unmatched junction bases numbered 14, after V lost 4 bases and J lost 3 bases. DNA for the CDR3: TGTGCCTGGAACAGCCCCCGTAGCGGGGATCACTACGAGCAGTACTTC. Its translation is CAWNSPRSGDHYEQYF.

The sample holds many counts of this clonotype. V and J are TRBV29-1 and TRBJ2-3; 9 nucleotides line up with TRBD1. The V gene end was trimmed by 2 bases and the J gene end by 8 bases; junction bases not matched to a gene: 5. The CDR3 runs to 13 residues. Per germline, CDR1 SQVTM and CDR2 ANQGSEA. Written as DNA, the CDR3 is TGCAGCGTTGAACGACAGGGGGGTGGTACGCAGTATTTT. Its translation: CSVERQGGGTQYF.

DNA of the CDR3: TGCAGCGTTGTGGGACTTGCGAGCGAGCAGTACTTC. Protein sequence: CSVVGLASEQYF. The V and J genes are TRBV29-1 and TRBJ2-7; possible D gene TRBD2, 6 bases. V was shortened by 4 bases and J by 6 bases, with 13 bases between the two germline ends. The CDR3 is made up of 12 amino acids. The V gene's germline CDR1 is SQVTM and CDR2 ANQGSEA.

The chain employs TRBV2 and TRBJ1-1; no clear D. Trimming shortened V by 6 bases and J by 3 bases, and 17 bases separated the two germline ends. The CDR3 consists of 15 residues. From germline, CDR1 is SNHLY and CDR2 FYNNEI. The CDR3 region has the DNA TGTGCCAGCAGGGCCCCCCAAGGTTCGTACACTGAAGCTTTCTTT. Translated, it gives CASRAPQGSYTEAFF.

The chain has TRBV5-4 and TRBJ2-1; no reliable D call. CDR3 length equals 12 residues. Germline V gene sequence: CDR1 SGHNT, CDR2 YYREEE (reference sequence). V lost 4 bases and J 5 bases, leaving 7 bases between the germline ends. CDR3 DNA sequence: TGTGCCAGCAGCGGGCGGAACAATGAGCAGTTCTTC. It is translated as CASSGRNNEQFF. The complete variable domain, with remaining parts taken from reference TRBV5-4 and TRBJ2-1, reads ETGVTQSPTHLIKTRGQQVTLRCSSQSGHNTVSWYQQALGQGPQFIFQYYREEENGRGNFPPRFSGLQFPNYSSELNVNALELDDSALYLCASSGRNNEQFFGPGTRLTVL.

In the case of this clonotype: Relative to the germline gene, one junction end is altered; a read error may explain this. The CDR3 sequence is CASGGGRGAGF. The CDR3 DNA reads as TGTGCCAGCGGAGGGGGGAGGGGAGCCGGTTTC. V usage is TRBV2 and J usage is TRBJ2-5, with D perhaps TRBD2 (7 bases). CDR3 length equals 11 residues. Germline CDR1 and CDR2: SNHLY and FYNNEI.

The chain couples TRBV11-3 to TRBJ2-3, with D tentatively TRBD1 or TRBD2 (5 bases each). V was cut by 6 bases and J by 2 bases, with 9 bases left in between. Germline CDR1 reads SGHNT; CDR2 reads YENEEA. The CDR3 is made up of 13 amino acids. CDR3 nucleotides: TGTGCCAGCAGGTGGGGGTACACAGATACGCAGTATTTT. It encodes CASRWGYTDTQYF.

This clonotype has just a few counts. The chain employs TRBV6-5 and TRBJ2-1; 11 bases fit TRBD2. The CDR3 extends over 18 amino acids. Germline V gene sequence: CDR1 MNHEY, CDR2 SVGAGI. J gave up 4 bases and V 0 bases, and 8 bases lay outside the gene matches. CDR3 coding DNA: TGTGCCAGCAGTTACTCGAAGGGGGGACTAGCGGAATACAATGAGCAGTTCTTC. Its protein product is CASSYSKGGLAEYNEQFF.